This is a list of T cell receptor beta chains from one sample in a study of CD8+CD57+ T cells in acquired aplastic anemia. TCRdb processed the reads anew with MiXCR; each CDR3 protein has one entry. Of tens of thousands of distinct CDR3 sequences listed, roughly 70% are singletons. Sequenced: sorted CD4+, CD8+, or CD8+CD57+ T cells (not recorded which) from PBMCs. All receptors come from a human donor with aplastic anemia. CDR3s include the opening cysteine and the closing phenylalanine or tryptophan. A D gene is named only where the DNA matches it firmly. A clone size is listed for some rows: how often the clone was seen (once, few, many), or a class if it is expanded.

j_call: TRBJ2-7
clone_size: NA
d_call: TRBD1
v_call: TRBV29-1
cdr3_aa: CSVVGTGFSYEQYF
cdr3_nt: TGCAGCGTTGTCGGGACAGGATTCTCCTACGAGCAGTACTTC

j_call: TRBJ2-1
clone_size: NA
d_call: TRBD2
v_call: TRBV6-2/TRBV6-3
cdr3_aa: CASSYALAGVGGQFF
cdr3_nt: TGTGCCAGCAGTTACGCACTAGCGGGAGTCGGGGGGCAGTTCTTC

j_call: TRBJ2-5
clone_size: NA
d_call: TRBD2
v_call: TRBV20-1
cdr3_aa: CSARGLAGGTQYF
cdr3_nt: TGCAGTGCTCGCGGGCTAGCGGGGGGGACCCAGTACTTC

j_call: TRBJ2-7
clone_size: few
d_call: NA
v_call: TRBV10-3
cdr3_aa: CAISGAESSYEQYF
cdr3_nt: TGTGCCATCAGCGGTGCGGAGAGCTCCTACGAGCAGTACTTC

j_call: TRBJ2-7
clone_size: NA
d_call: TRBD1
v_call: TRBV4-1
cdr3_aa: CASSLGQGAPEQYF
cdr3_nt: TGCGCCAGCAGCCTGGGACAGGGGGCCCCCGAGCAGTACTTC

j_call: TRBJ1-6
clone_size: NA
d_call: TRBD1
v_call: TRBV7-9
cdr3_aa: CASSPGDRRNSPLHF
cdr3_nt: TGTGCCAGCAGCCCTGGGGACAGGAGAAATTCACCCCTCCACTTT

j_call: TRBJ2-7
clone_size: NA
d_call: NA
v_call: TRBV29-1
cdr3_aa: CSVPNRSYEQYF
cdr3_nt: TGCAGCGTTCCGAACAGAAGCTACGAGCAGTACTTC

j_call: TRBJ2-1
clone_size: NA
d_call: TRBD2
v_call: TRBV15
cdr3_aa: CATSSRTSTKKQFF
cdr3_nt: TGTGCCACCAGCTCCCGGACTAGTACTAAGAAGCAGTTCTTC

j_call: TRBJ1-3
clone_size: NA
d_call: NA
v_call: TRBV7-8
cdr3_aa: CASSPVQSGNTIYF
cdr3_nt: TGTGCCAGCAGCCCCGTCCAGAGCGGAAACACCATATATTTT

j_call: TRBJ2-3
clone_size: NA
d_call: NA
v_call: TRBV11-1
cdr3_aa: CASSFLQDTQYF
cdr3_nt: TGTGCCAGCAGCTTCCTCCAAGATACGCAGTATTTT

j_call: TRBJ2-5
clone_size: NA
d_call: NA
v_call: TRBV7-9
cdr3_aa: CASSLTAGETQYF
cdr3_nt: TGTGCCAGCAGCTTAACGGCCGGCGAGACCCAGTACTTC

j_call: TRBJ2-7
clone_size: NA
d_call: TRBD1
v_call: TRBV20-1
cdr3_aa: CSARGSLQDRASYEQYF
cdr3_nt: TGCAGTGCTAGAGGGTCTTTACAGGACAGGGCTTCCTACGAGCAGTACTTC

j_call: TRBJ2-3
clone_size: NA
d_call: NA
v_call: TRBV7-6
cdr3_aa: CASSPTPGMIDTQYF
cdr3_nt: TGTGCCAGCAGCCCCACGCCTGGGATGATAGATACGCAGTATTTT

j_call: TRBJ2-3
clone_size: NA
d_call: NA
v_call: TRBV6-4
cdr3_aa: CAGSDGLGGTDTQYF
cdr3_nt: TGTGCCGGCAGTGACGGGCTAGGCGGCACAGATACGCAGTATTTT

j_call: TRBJ2-5
clone_size: few
d_call: NA
v_call: TRBV24-1
cdr3_aa: CATSDSQPGTQETQYF
cdr3_nt: TGTGCCACCAGTGATTCCCAGCCTGGGACGCAAGAGACCCAGTACTTC

j_call: TRBJ1-1
clone_size: many
d_call: NA
v_call: TRBV5-1
cdr3_aa: CASSLAPRVRTEAFF
cdr3_nt: TGCGCCAGCAGCTTGGCTCCCAGGGTCCGGACTGAAGCTTTCTTT

j_call: TRBJ2-7
clone_size: few
d_call: NA
v_call: TRBV7-9
cdr3_aa: CASSLEYTSYEQYF
cdr3_nt: TGTGCCAGCAGCTTAGAGTACACCTCCTACGAGCAGTACTTC

j_call: TRBJ2-3
clone_size: NA
d_call: TRBD2
v_call: TRBV5-4
cdr3_aa: CASSLRLAGEDTQYF
cdr3_nt: TGTGCCAGCAGCTTGAGACTAGCGGGGGAAGATACGCAGTATTTT

j_call: TRBJ2-7
clone_size: NA
d_call: NA
v_call: TRBV2
cdr3_aa: CASSLAGLDEQYF
cdr3_nt: TGTGCCAGCAGTCTTGCAGGGCTCGACGAGCAGTACTTC

j_call: TRBJ1-1
clone_size: NA
d_call: NA
v_call: TRBV7-6
cdr3_aa: CASSRSQVTEAFF
cdr3_nt: TGTGCCAGCAGCCGCTCACAGGTAACTGAAGCTTTCTTT

j_call: TRBJ1-3
clone_size: NA
d_call: NA
v_call: TRBV20-1
cdr3_aa: CSARVWGAADTIYF
cdr3_nt: TGCAGTGCTAGAGTGTGGGGAGCCGCCGACACCATATATTTT

j_call: TRBJ1-1
clone_size: NA
d_call: NA
v_call: TRBV4-2
cdr3_aa: CASSQDRVEAFF
cdr3_nt: TGTGCCAGCAGCCAAGATAGGGTGGAAGCTTTCTTT

j_call: TRBJ1-5
clone_size: NA
d_call: NA
v_call: TRBV19
cdr3_aa: CASSIGQYSNQPQHF
cdr3_nt: TGTGCCAGTAGTATAGGCCAATATAGCAATCAGCCCCAGCATTTT

j_call: TRBJ1-1
clone_size: NA
d_call: TRBD1
v_call: TRBV7-9
cdr3_aa: CASSFRTGGNTEAFF
cdr3_nt: TGTGCCAGCAGCTTCCGGACAGGGGGTAACACTGAAGCTTTCTTT

j_call: TRBJ1-5
clone_size: NA
d_call: TRBD1
v_call: TRBV29-1
cdr3_aa: CSVDRQGTLPQPQHF
cdr3_nt: TGCAGCGTGGACCGACAGGGAACCCTACCTCAGCCCCAGCATTTT

j_call: TRBJ2-3
clone_size: NA
d_call: TRBD2
v_call: TRBV10-3
cdr3_aa: CATTSGGDRDTQYF
cdr3_nt: TGTGCCACCACTAGCGGGGGGGACCGAGATACGCAGTATTTT

j_call: TRBJ2-7
clone_size: NA
d_call: TRBD1
v_call: TRBV10-3
cdr3_aa: CAISDLGTAYESYF
cdr3_nt: TGTGCCATCAGTGACCTCGGGACAGCGTATGAGTCGTACTTC

j_call: TRBJ1-1
clone_size: NA
d_call: NA
v_call: TRBV24-1
cdr3_aa: CATSEGQGNTEAFF
cdr3_nt: TGTGCCACCAGTGAGGGGCAGGGGAACACTGAAGCTTTCTTT

j_call: TRBJ1-5
clone_size: NA
d_call: NA
v_call: TRBV19
cdr3_aa: CACSVFSNQPQHF
cdr3_nt: TGTGCCTGTTCAGTGTTTAGCAATCAGCCCCAGCATTTT

j_call: TRBJ2-1
clone_size: NA
d_call: TRBD1
v_call: TRBV29-1
cdr3_aa: CSGGDRGQYNEQFF
cdr3_nt: TGCAGCGGGGGCGACAGGGGTCAATACAATGAGCAGTTCTTC

j_call: TRBJ1-5
clone_size: NA
d_call: NA
v_call: TRBV7-2
cdr3_aa: CASSFRREPQHF
cdr3_nt: TGTGCCAGCAGCTTTCGCAGGGAGCCCCAGCATTTT

j_call: TRBJ2-7
clone_size: NA
d_call: NA
v_call: TRBV20-1
cdr3_aa: CSARMTYEQYF
cdr3_nt: TGCAGTGCCCGAATGACGTACGAGCAGTACTTC

j_call: TRBJ2-3
clone_size: NA
d_call: TRBD2
v_call: TRBV13
cdr3_aa: CASSLQNSGVGTQYF
cdr3_nt: TGTGCCAGCAGTCTGCAGAATAGCGGGGTTGGTACGCAGTATTTT

j_call: TRBJ1-5
clone_size: NA
d_call: NA
v_call: TRBV19
cdr3_aa: CASRDRFLNQPQHF
cdr3_nt: TGTGCCAGTAGAGACAGGTTTTTAAATCAGCCCCAGCATTTT

j_call: TRBJ2-3
clone_size: NA
d_call: NA
v_call: TRBV6-4
cdr3_aa: CASSDSAGSTDTQYF
cdr3_nt: TGTGCCAGCAGTGACTCTGCGGGAAGCACAGATACGCAGTATTTT

j_call: TRBJ2-5
clone_size: NA
d_call: NA
v_call: TRBV12-3/TRBV12-4
cdr3_aa: CASRRGEMETQYF
cdr3_nt: TGTGCCAGCAGACGCGGCGAGATGGAGACCCAGTACTTC

j_call: TRBJ2-5
clone_size: NA
d_call: NA
v_call: TRBV6-1
cdr3_aa: CASAVRAPMETQYF
cdr3_nt: TGTGCCAGCGCCGTCAGGGCCCCAATGGAGACCCAGTACTTC

j_call: TRBJ2-7
clone_size: NA
d_call: NA
v_call: TRBV7-2
cdr3_aa: CASRDPGSYEQYF
cdr3_nt: TGTGCCAGTCGGGACCCTGGATCCTACGAGCAGTACTTC

j_call: TRBJ2-2
clone_size: NA
d_call: TRBD2
v_call: TRBV9
cdr3_aa: CASSPGLAVNTGELFF
cdr3_nt: TGTGCCAGCAGCCCCGGGCTAGCGGTGAACACCGGGGAGCTGTTTTTT

j_call: TRBJ1-6
clone_size: NA
d_call: TRBD1
v_call: TRBV10-3
cdr3_aa: CAISGGTGGSPLHF
cdr3_nt: TGTGCCATCAGTGGGGGGACAGGGGGTTCACCCCTCCACTTT

j_call: TRBJ2-5
clone_size: NA
d_call: TRBD2
v_call: TRBV29-1
cdr3_aa: CSGVPGGRETQYF
cdr3_nt: TGCAGCGGCGTTCCGGGGGGAAGAGAGACCCAGTACTTC

j_call: TRBJ1-5
clone_size: NA
d_call: TRBD1
v_call: TRBV5-7
cdr3_aa: CASSFSQGGPQHF
cdr3_nt: TGTGCCAGCAGCTTCAGTCAGGGGGGGCCCCAGCATTTT

j_call: TRBJ2-2
clone_size: NA
d_call: NA
v_call: TRBV7-2
cdr3_aa: CASSLTRGTGELFF
cdr3_nt: TGTGCCAGCAGCTTAACCAGGGGCACCGGGGAGCTGTTTTTT

j_call: TRBJ2-7
clone_size: NA
d_call: TRBD1
v_call: TRBV5-1
cdr3_aa: CASSSTGGSYEQYF
cdr3_nt: TGCGCCAGCAGCTCGACAGGGGGGTCCTACGAGCAGTACTTC